This T cell receptor (beta chain) was captured in a study of T-cell memory formation after mild COVID-19. At the level of the study: TCR clustering was largely donor specific.

For this clonotype: Its cognate antigen is unknown.

The CDR3 contains 15 residues. CDR1 is MNHEY, CDR2 SMNVEV, per germline (reference sequence). After removal of 8 bases from V and 2 bases from J, the junction contained 9 bases not matched to a gene. Overall study findings and caveats: Most CD4+ clones that shrank were in CM and EM, while CD8+ ones turned up in EMRA. Cross-reactive memory appears to have joined, as suggested by some responding clones showing up in pre-infection memory.

Constant-segment-primed 5'RACE gave TCR alpha and TCR beta cDNA libraries with sample barcodes and UMIs. TCRdb called the 5' RACE reads again in MiXCR, with one record for every CDR3 protein. In the table there are 350,000 to 450,000 distinct CDR3 sequences, 20% of which are singletons. The receptor was derived from an adult woman who had mild COVID-19 (a few samples of this study predate the infection). Cell type and time point are not known. V usage is TRBV27 and J usage is TRBJ2-7, with TRBD1 matching over 10 bases. Sample: PBMCs or a T cell subset sorted from them (not recorded which). The CDR3 nucleotides read TGTGCCAGCTCCGGGACAGGGGTAAATCCCTACGAGCAGTACTTC. Translated, it gives CASSGTGVNPYEQYF.